The 5 T cell receptor beta chains reported below all come from one sample, sequenced in a study of blood T cell repertoires in COVID-19. Sequencing was performed with immunoSEQ multiplex PCR; in TCRdb, only in-frame clones are kept and a portion is missing. The sample lists some 120,000 clones, less than 90% seen once, with approximately 1.8% in the top ten. Specimen: peripheral blood. These receptors all come from a man aged 70 or older with acute or convalescent COVID-19.

This chain joins TRBV9 and TRBJ2-3; 8 bases map to TRBD1. The V gene's germline CDR1 is SGDLS and CDR2 YYNGEE. V shed 4 bases, J shed 0 bases, and the junction held 10 bases outside the gene matches. The CDR3 covers 17 residues. The CDR3: CASSSHQGAASTDTQYF. In DNA form, the CDR3 reads TGTGCCAGCAGCTCTCATCAGGGGGCGGCCAGCACAGATACGCAGTATTTT. Supplemented by reference TRBV9 and TRBJ2-3, the full variable domain reads DSGVTQTPKHLITATGQRVTLRCSPRSGDLSVYWYQQSLDQGLQFLIQYYNGEERAKGNILERFSAQQFPDLHSELNLSSLELGDSALYFCASSSHQGAASTDTQYFGPGTRLTVL.

The genes are TRBV7-2 and TRBJ1-6, with D perhaps TRBD1 (6 bases). The CDR3 is 16 amino acids. The V end was cut by 0 bases, the J end by 5 bases, with 11 bases between. Germline assignment: CDR1 SGHTA and CDR2 FQGNSA. The chain's CDR3 is CASSLAPRGNNSPLHF. Written as DNA, the CDR3 is TGTGCCAGCAGCTTAGCGCCCAGGGGTAATAATTCACCCCTCCACTTT.

This sequence joins TRBV3-1 (or the pseudogene TRBV3-2) and TRBJ1-2, with 10 bases aligning to TRBD1. Per the germline V gene, CDR1 is LGHDT and CDR2 is YNNKEL (reference sequence). Germline trimming cut 4 bases from V and 3 bases from J; bases unmatched to any gene: 5. The CDR3 is 15 amino acids. The CDR3 here is CASSPGTGAHYGYTF. The CDR3 DNA reads TGTGCCAGCAGCCCCGGGACAGGGGCACACTATGGCTACACCTTC.

V is TRBV7-9 and J is TRBJ1-1, with 7 bases lining up with TRBD1. The germline V gene has CDR1 SEHNR and CDR2 FQNEAQ (reference sequence). The CDR3 loop spans 12 amino acids. The junction had 3 bases not matched to a gene; V was cut back by 5 bases and J by 6 bases. The CDR3 here is CASSTGVPEAFF. The CDR3, as DNA: TGTGCCAGCAGCACAGGGGTACCTGAAGCTTTCTTT.

This clone has a handful of counts. V usage is TRBV18 and J usage is TRBJ1-2, with D perhaps matching TRBD1 (6 bases). Germline V gene sequence: CDR1 KGHSH, CDR2 LQKENI. The CDR3 loop spans 13 amino acids. The ends were cut back, 3 bases at V and 2 bases at J, with 7 bases in the middle. CDR3 residues: CASSPDSNYGYTF. CDR3 coding DNA: TGTGCCAGCTCACCGGACAGCAACTATGGCTACACCTTC.